The clone carrying this T cell receptor (beta chain) was detected a few times. The ends were cut back, 1 base at V and 3 bases at J, with 7 bases in the middle. Germline CDR1 is SGHDT and CDR2 is YYEEEE. This CDR3 comprises 13 residues. Stated time point: pre-sensitization, week 0. Described treatment: therapeutic diphenylcyclopropenone sensitization with weekly scalp DPC. Unfractionated whole blood was the source from which total RNA was extracted. This sample is drawn from a study of human T cells and chemical hapten exposure. Study-wide background: Patch tests of 0.01% DPC on the upper back were read at 6 days. Women made up most patients, who had alopecia areata, totalis or universalis.

Attachment of unique molecular identifiers to individual cDNA molecules was performed in the library. TCRdb re-called the RACE reads through MiXCR, storing one row per CDR3 protein. The table records about 300,000 distinct CDR3 sequences, around 5.5% of them present only once. The sequence was collected from a woman aged 18 to 35 with alopecia areata. Some clones in this sample may be carry-over from other donors' samples. Sequencing used whole blood, obtained in connection with sensitization to the hapten diphenylcyclopropenone (DPC). The chain uses TRBV5-6 and TRBJ1-1, with D perhaps TRBD1 (5 bases). CDR3 loop: CASSLIRDTEAFF. The DNA of the CDR3 is TGTGCCAGCAGCTTGATCAGGGACACTGAAGCTTTCTTT.